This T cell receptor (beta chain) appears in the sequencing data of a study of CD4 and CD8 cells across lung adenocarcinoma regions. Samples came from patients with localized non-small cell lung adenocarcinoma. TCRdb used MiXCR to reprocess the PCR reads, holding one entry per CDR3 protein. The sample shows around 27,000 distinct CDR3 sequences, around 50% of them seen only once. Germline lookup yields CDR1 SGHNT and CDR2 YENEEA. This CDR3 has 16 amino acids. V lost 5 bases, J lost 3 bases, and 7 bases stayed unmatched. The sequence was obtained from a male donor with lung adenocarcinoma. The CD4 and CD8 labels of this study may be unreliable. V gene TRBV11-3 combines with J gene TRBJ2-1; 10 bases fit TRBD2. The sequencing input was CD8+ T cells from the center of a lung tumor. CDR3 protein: CASSPAGTSVYNEQFF. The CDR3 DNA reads TGTGCCAGCAGCCCAGCCGGGACTAGCGTCTACAATGAGCAGTTCTTC.